The 27 T cell receptor beta chains in this list originate from one sample, sequenced in a study of T-cell memory formation after mild COVID-19. TCRdb re-called the 5' RACE reads with MiXCR, one entry per CDR3 protein. The sample carries under 300,000 distinct CDR3 sequences, 15% to 20% recorded once. The sequencing input was PBMCs or a T cell subset sorted from them (not recorded which). These receptors originate from a man aged 18 to 35 who had mild COVID-19 (a few samples of this study predate the infection). Cell type and time point are not known.

This clonotype was detected only a few times. The chain uses TRBV5-6 and TRBJ2-5; the match to TRBD1 covers 7 bases. CDR1 is SGHDT and CDR2 is YYEEEE in the germline V gene. There are 17 residues in the CDR3. Losses at the gene ends were 5 bases for V and 0 bases for J; bases not matched to a gene: 13. The CDR3 DNA follows: TGTGCCAGCAGTTATAAACGGGGACAGAAGTACCAAGAGACCCAGTACTTC. It yields the protein CASSYKRGQKYQETQYF.

The sample holds a few counts of this clonotype. V and J are TRBV7-9 and TRBJ1-1; the D gene is possibly TRBD1 (5 bases). In germline, CDR1 is SEHNR, CDR2 FQNEAQ (reference sequence). With 2 bases removed from V and 1 base from J, the gap between germline ends came to 11 bases. CDR3 length equals 15 residues. CDR3 protein: CASSLQGSGNTEAFF. CDR3 bases: TGTGCCAGCAGCTTACAGGGTAGCGGGAACACTGAAGCTTTCTTT.

This clonotype was seen a handful of times. The CDR3 nucleotides read TGTGCCAGCAGAACAAGGGGGACAGGGGAATATAATTCACCCCTCCACTTT. Translated, it gives CASRTRGTGEYNSPLHF. The chain uses TRBV12-3 or TRBV12-4 and TRBJ1-6; 10 positions agree with TRBD1. This CDR3 has 17 residues. With V trimmed by 6 bases and J by 4 bases, 9 bases remained unmatched.

This CDR3 is CASSYETGALGTEAFF. CDR3 coding DNA: TGTGCCAGCAGTTATGAAACAGGGGCCCTCGGTACTGAAGCTTTCTTT. The chain uses TRBV6-5 and TRBJ1-1; TRBD1 agrees at 7 bases. This CDR3 has 16 amino acids. Germline CDR1 and CDR2: MNHEY and SVGAGI. V gave up 3 bases and J gave up 5 bases; unmatched junction bases: 12.

The V gene is TRBV6-5, the J gene TRBJ2-6, with D perhaps matching TRBD1 (5 bases). This CDR3 is built from 15 residues. Germline CDR1 MNHEY, CDR2 SVGAGI. With 3 bases removed from V and 4 bases from J, the gap between germline ends came to 10 bases. CDR3 nucleotide sequence: TGTGCCAGCAGTTATCAGGGCGGCGGGGCCAACGTCCTGACTTTC. Encoded protein: CASSYQGGGANVLTF.

The rearrangement uses TRBV25-1 and TRBJ2-7, with D possibly being TRBD2 (5 bases). In germline, CDR1 is MGHDK, CDR2 SYGVNS. V was trimmed by 6 bases and J by 2 bases, leaving 14 bases between them. The CDR3 covers 14 residues. As DNA, the CDR3 is TGTGCCAGCAGGGGGAGTGGGAGTGCCTACGAGCAGTACTTC. Translated: CASRGSGSAYEQYF.

The rearrangement joins TRBV25-1 to TRBJ2-7, with 9 bases lining up with TRBD1. The CDR3 is 14 amino acids. Germline loops: CDR1 MGHDK, CDR2 SYGVNS. Trimming cost V 6 bases and J 6 bases; bases outside gene matches: 9. For the CDR3, the DNA is TGTGCCAGCAGCAGCCGGGACAGGGTTATCGAGCAGTACTTC. Translating it yields CASSSRDRVIEQYF.

The V call is TRBV7-2, the J call TRBJ1-2; 9 nucleotides line up with TRBD1. V trimming: 4 bases; J trimming: 6 bases; junction bases outside the gene matches: 15. In germline, CDR1 is SGHTA, CDR2 FQGNSA. The CDR3 has 17 residues. In DNA form, the CDR3 reads TGTGCCAGCAGCTCCTGGGACAGGGATGGGTTTACCGATGGCTACACCTTC. This codes for CASSSWDRDGFTDGYTF.

This clonotype was recorded a few times. Written as DNA, the CDR3 is TGCGCCAGCAGCTTGGGGGATGCTAACTATGGCTACACCTTC. This translates into CASSLGDANYGYTF. V gene TRBV5-1 combines with J gene TRBJ1-2; D not certain. The germline V gene has CDR1 SGHRS and CDR2 YFSETQ. The CDR3 extends over 14 amino acids. V lost 0 bases to trimming and J lost 0 bases, with 6 bases between them.

The chain links TRBV20-1 to TRBJ2-3; unclear D gene. CDR3 length equals 14 residues. Germline assignment: CDR1 DFQATT and CDR2 SNEGSKA (reference sequence). The ends were cut back, 5 bases at V and 0 bases at J, with 12 bases in the middle. The CDR3 protein is CSALSPTSTDTQYF. Written as DNA, the CDR3 is TGCAGTGCTTTATCTCCTACTAGCACAGATACGCAGTATTTT.

This rearrangement joins TRBV6-5 to TRBJ1-3; TRBD1 is a possible D gene (5 bases). Trimming cost V 5 bases and J 0 bases, with 23 bases left between them. The CDR3 loop spans 19 amino acids. Germline V gene data show CDR1 as MNHEY and CDR2 as SVGAGI. In nucleotides, the CDR3 is TGTGCCAGCAGTCCCCGGGACCGACTTTTTGGTATCTCTGGAAACACCATATATTTT. It encodes CASSPRDRLFGISGNTIYF.

This clonotype was counted a few times. The chain couples TRBV4-3 to TRBJ2-5, with a possible D match to TRBD2 (7 bases). In germline, CDR1 is LGHNA, CDR2 YSLEER. The CDR3 consists of 18 residues. V lost 4 bases to trimming and J lost 5 bases, with 26 bases between them. The CDR3, as DNA: TGCGCCAGCAGCCGGGGGTTTGGCGGGGGCCCCGAGCGTGAGACCCAGTACTTC. This translates into CASSRGFGGGPERETQYF.

This clonotype was counted between two and nine times. The chain recombines TRBV20-1 with TRBJ1-6, with TRBD1 matching 12 bases. From germline, CDR1 is DFQATT and CDR2 SNEGSKA (reference sequence). The CDR3 has 16 amino acids. J was trimmed by 6 bases and V by 6 bases; bases with no gene match: 9. DNA for the CDR3: TGCAGTGCAAGACGACCGGGACAGGGGGCTAATTCACCCCTCCACTTT. This sequence encodes CSARRPGQGANSPLHF.

The rearrangement joins TRBV12-3 or TRBV12-4 to TRBJ1-5, with a weak D call TRBD1 (5 bases). With 3 bases removed from V and 13 bases from J, the gap between germline ends came to 10 bases. There are 11 residues in the CDR3. CDR3 in DNA: TGTGCCAGCAGTTTGCGGGGCATTCAGCATTTT. Protein sequence: CASSLRGIQHF.

This clonotype was seen a few times. The rearrangement uses TRBV24-1 and TRBJ2-3; D is perhaps TRBD1 or TRBD2 (5 bases each). Germline V gene lookup returns CDR1 KGHDR and CDR2 SFDVKD. V was cut by 7 bases and J by 5 bases, with 21 bases left in between. The CDR3 is 16 amino acids. CDR3 amino acids: CATSDPGPRFQDTQYF. The DNA for the CDR3 is TGTGCCACCAGCGATCCGGGACCGAGATTTCAAGATACGCAGTATTTT.

This clonotype was seen a handful of times. V is TRBV7-2 and J is TRBJ2-5; 11 bases agree with TRBD2. Losses at the gene ends were 5 bases for V and 9 bases for J; bases not matched to a gene: 14. Germline V gene lookup returns CDR1 SGHTA and CDR2 FQGNSA. The CDR3 runs to 16 residues. CDR3 DNA sequence: TGTGCCAGCAGCCCCCGTCTAGCGGGGGGCCTGGGGGCCCAGTACTTC. This encodes CASSPRLAGGLGAQYF.

V is TRBV7-2 and J is TRBJ2-4; D is uncertain. Germline V gives CDR1 SGHTA, CDR2 FQGNSA. CDR3 length: 15 residues. V lost 5 bases to trimming and J lost 0 bases, with 11 bases between them. CDR3 bases: TGTGCCAGCAGCCCGATGGGCCTAGCCAAAAACATTCAGTACTTC. Translation: CASSPMGLAKNIQYF. The whole variable domain, remainder taken from reference TRBV7-2 and TRBJ2-4, is GAGVSQSPSNKVTEKGKDVELRCDPISGHTALYWYRQSLGQGLEFLIYFQGNSAPDKSGLPSDRFSAERTGGSVSTLTIQRTQQEDSAVYLCASSPMGLAKNIQYFGAGTRLSVL.

The chain uses TRBV5-1 and TRBJ2-2; D could derive from TRBD1 or TRBD2 (6 bases each). This CDR3 has 13 amino acids. The V and J ends lost 1 base and 6 bases respectively, with 7 bases between them. Germline assignment: CDR1 SGHRS and CDR2 YFSETQ. The DNA for the CDR3 is TGCGCCAGCAGCTTGCGGGGGCCCGGGGAGCTGTTTTTT. It encodes CASSLRGPGELFF.

The chain links TRBV4-1 to TRBJ1-1; D gene unclear. V lost 0 bases and J 3 bases, leaving 5 bases between the germline ends. The CDR3 loop spans 13 amino acids. Germline CDR1 is MGHRA and CDR2 is YSYEKL. As DNA, the CDR3 is TGCGCCAGCAGCCAAGAGTGGGACACTGAAGCTTTCTTT. Translated, it gives CASSQEWDTEAFF.

The chain uses TRBV7-9 and TRBJ1-1; possible D gene TRBD1, 6 bases. Between the trimmed V and J ends, which lost 4 bases and 3 bases, there was a span of 15 bases. The V gene's germline CDR1 is SEHNR and CDR2 FQNEAQ (reference sequence). CDR3 size: 15 residues. CDR3 amino acids: CASSSPDRRDTEAFF. Here the CDR3 DNA reads TGTGCCAGCAGCTCCCCCGACAGGCGAGACACTGAAGCTTTCTTT.

The rearrangement joins TRBV18 to TRBJ1-1; 8 bases agree with TRBD1. The junction had 7 bases not matched to a gene; V was cut back by 0 bases and J by 4 bases. The CDR3 loop spans 16 amino acids. Germline V gives CDR1 KGHSH, CDR2 LQKENI. For the CDR3, the DNA is TGTGCCAGCTCACCACCACAGGGGGAGAGGGGCACTGAAGCTTTCTTT. This encodes CASSPPQGERGTEAFF.

The chain couples TRBV9 to TRBJ2-6; D is ambiguous. Deletions cut 7 bases from V and 3 bases from J, with 11 bases between. Germline V gene data show CDR1 as SGDLS and CDR2 as YYNGEE. The CDR3 is 14 residues long. CDR3 DNA: TGTGCCAGCGCCCGGCCGATTGGGGCCAACGTCCTGACTTTC. It codes for CASARPIGANVLTF.

The chain joins TRBV20-1 to TRBJ1-1; the D is unclear. Germline assignment: CDR1 DFQATT and CDR2 SNEGSKA (reference sequence). The V gene lost 5 bases and the J gene lost 1 base, with 11 bases spanning the gap. The CDR3 is 13 residues long. CDR3 amino acids: CSAAKTANTEAFF. In DNA, the CDR3 is TGCAGTGCTGCGAAGACGGCGAACACTGAAGCTTTCTTT.

This clonotype was counted only a few times. The chain uses TRBV4-1 and TRBJ1-1; maybe TRBD1 (6 bases). Per the germline V gene, CDR1 is MGHRA and CDR2 is YSYEKL. The V gene lost 4 bases and the J gene lost 3 bases, with 12 bases spanning the gap. The CDR3 extends over 14 amino acids. DNA of the CDR3: TGCGCCAGCAGCCTAGGCAGGGGTCACACTGAAGCTTTCTTT. Its protein is CASSLGRGHTEAFF.

V usage is TRBV3-1 and J usage is TRBJ2-1; D is perhaps TRBD1 or TRBD2 (5 bases each). Looked up from germline, CDR1 is LGHDT and CDR2 is YNNKEL (reference sequence). The CDR3 has 15 amino acids. Trimming removed 1 base from V and 9 bases from J, with 16 bases in between. CDR3 sequence: CASSQGWDPGSEQFF. The CDR3, as DNA: TGTGCCAGCAGCCAAGGGTGGGACCCGGGAAGTGAGCAGTTCTTC.

The chain carries TRBV7-2 and TRBJ1-2, with D possibly matching TRBD1 (5 bases). In germline, CDR1 is SGHTA, CDR2 FQGNSA. Trimming left V 1 base short and J 8 bases short, with 14 bases between. This CDR3 spans 14 amino acids. The CDR3 DNA follows: TGTGCCAGCAGCTTAGAACAGGAGAGAGGAGGCTACACCTTC. This translates into CASSLEQERGGYTF.

The chain uses TRBV7-2 and TRBJ2-6; 8 bases are a match to TRBD1. Unmatched junction bases numbered 10, after V lost 5 bases and J lost 4 bases. Per germline, CDR1 SGHTA and CDR2 FQGNSA. There are 17 residues in the CDR3. CDR3 residues: CASSTRTGMGGANVLTF. The CDR3 region has the DNA TGTGCCAGCAGCACTCGGACAGGGATGGGAGGGGCCAACGTCCTGACTTTC.